This entry lists 28 T cell receptor beta chains sequenced from one sample in a study of a mutant IDH1 vaccine in newly diagnosed glioma. Specified time point: baseline, week 1 (first vaccination visit). Treatment in this sample: pre-vaccination baseline after standard-of-care therapy. Using immunoSEQ multiplex PCR, the repertoire was profiled, and TCRdb retains in-frame clones only, with some absent. Here the sample spans roughly 84,000 clones, around 80% being singletons. The input for sequencing was PBMCs, taken from a glioma patient treated with radiotherapy, temozolomide or both. The receptor source for this set is a man aged 35-49 years with glioma. Some clones in this sample may be carry-over from other donors' samples.

The J gene is TRBJ2-7, the V gene TRBV2, with 8 positions matching TRBD1. CDR1 SNHLY and CDR2 FYNNEI come from the germline V gene. CDR3 length: 14 residues. With 8 bases clipped from V and 2 bases from J, the junction kept 8 bases outside the gene matches. The CDR3 DNA reads as TGTGCCAGCCTGATAGGGACAGGACCCTACGAGCAGTACTTC. Residues: CASLIGTGPYEQYF.

The rearrangement links TRBV6-5 to TRBJ2-6, with D maybe TRBD2 (5 bases). The CDR3 length is 15 residues. Germline V gene sequence: CDR1 MNHEY, CDR2 SVGAGI. The V and J ends lost 6 bases and 1 base respectively, with 10 bases between them. The CDR3 loop is CASSLARSGANVLTF. CDR3 nucleotide sequence: TGTGCCAGCAGCCTAGCCCGTTCTGGGGCCAACGTCCTGACTTTC.

Regarding this clone: One junction end does not reproduce the germline sequence, and a read error may be involved. The gene calls are TRBV14 and TRBJ1-1, with D possibly matching TRBD1 (6 bases). CDR1 and CDR2 from the germline V gene are SGHDN and FVKESK. The CDR3 contains 14 residues. The CDR3 here is CASLPQGSNTDAFF. The CDR3 DNA reads as TGTGCCAGCCTCCCCCAGGGGTCGAACACTGATGCTTTCTTT.

This clone was seen a few times. The chain links TRBV9 to TRBJ1-1, with a possible D match to TRBD1 (5 bases). The CDR3 is 13 residues long. Germline V CDR1 and CDR2: SGDLS, YYNGEE. V lost 6 bases to trimming and J lost 5 bases, with 14 bases between them. The CDR3 region has the DNA TGTGCCAGCACCAAAAGCGGGGGGACTGAAGCTTTCTTT. It codes for CASTKSGGTEAFF. The full variable domain, rest sourced from reference TRBV9 and TRBJ1-1, is DSGVTQTPKHLITATGQRVTLRCSPRSGDLSVYWYQQSLDQGLQFLIQYYNGEERAKGNILERFSAQQFPDLHSELNLSSLELGDSALYFCASTKSGGTEAFFGQGTRLTVV.

The chain links TRBV7-6 to TRBJ2-6; the D gene is possibly TRBD2 (5 bases). The CDR3 loop spans 15 amino acids. The V end was cut by 3 bases, the J end by 2 bases, with 8 bases between. Germline V CDR1 and CDR2: SGHVS, FNYEAQ. The CDR3 loop reads CASSFFGAGANVLTF. DNA for the CDR3: TGTGCCAGCAGCTTCTTCGGGGCTGGGGCCAACGTCCTGACTTTC.

The chain combines TRBV6-5 with TRBJ1-1, with D possibly TRBD1 on 6 matching bases. Germline loops: CDR1 MNHEY, CDR2 SVGAGI. This CDR3 comprises 15 residues. The V end lost 1 base, the J end lost 3 bases, and 12 bases lay between the germline ends. CDR3 DNA sequence: TGTGCCAGCAGTTACTGGGCAGGGGCGGACACTGAAGCTTTCTTT. The encoded protein is CASSYWAGADTEAFF.

The rearrangement uses TRBV5-1 and TRBJ1-1; the D is unclear. The germline gives CDR1 SGHRS, CDR2 YFSETQ. V lost 5 bases and J lost 1, with 12 bases in between. This CDR3 region has 14 residues. The CDR3 nucleotides are TGCGCCAGCAGTAGATTAGGTGCGAACACTGAAGCTTTCTTT. It codes for CASSRLGANTEAFF.

V usage is TRBV6-6 and J usage is TRBJ1-4; D is undetermined. The CDR3 is made up of 12 amino acids. V gave up 0 bases and J gave up 7 bases, with 3 bases separating them. Germline V gives CDR1 MNHNY, CDR2 SVGAGI (reference sequence). The chain's CDR3 is CASSYSSEKLFF. CDR3 DNA sequence: TGTGCCAGCAGTTACTCATCTGAAAAACTGTTTTTT.

The chain links TRBV12-5 to TRBJ1-1; TRBD1 is a possible D gene (6 bases). The CDR3 sequence is 13 residues long. The V and J ends lost 10 bases and 1 base respectively, with 13 bases between them. In germline, CDR1 is LGHNT, CDR2 FRNRAP. The CDR3 coding sequence is TGTGCTACTGTAAAGACAGGGAACACTGAAGCTTTCTTT. Amino acids: CATVKTGNTEAFF.

A single count supports this clone. This chain joins TRBV5-8 and TRBJ2-7; D is possibly TRBD1 or TRBD2 (5 bases each). Trimming left V 4 bases short and J 9 bases short, with 17 bases between. The CDR3 is 13 amino acids. Germline V gene sequence: CDR1 SGHTS, CDR2 YDEGEE. The CDR3 spells CASSPGTLLRQYF. The DNA for the CDR3 is TGTGCCAGCAGCCCGGGGACCCTCCTAAGGCAGTACTTC.

The V call is TRBV5-1, the J call TRBJ2-3; D perhaps matches TRBD2 (5 bases). This CDR3 has 14 amino acids. Trimming stripped 4 bases from V and 4 bases from J, with 13 bases between. Germline V gene data show CDR1 as SGHRS and CDR2 as YFSETQ. The chain's CDR3 is CASSTDGRSDTQYF. Written as DNA, the CDR3 is TGCGCCAGCAGCACGGATGGGAGATCAGATACGCAGTATTTT. Complete variable domain (other parts from reference TRBV5-1 and TRBJ2-3): KAGVTQTPRYLIKTRGQQVTLSCSPISGHRSVSWYQQTPGQGLQFLFEYFSETQRNKGNFPGRFSGRQFSNSRSEMNVSTLELGDSALYLCASSTDGRSDTQYFGPGTRLTVL.

In its sample, this clone was seen a few times. The chain is built from TRBV30 and TRBJ1-1, with D hard to call. The CDR3 totals 12 residues. Deletions cut 2 bases from V and 5 bases from J, with 9 bases between. From germline, CDR1 is GTSNPN and CDR2 SVGIG (reference sequence). The CDR3 DNA reads as TGTGCCTGGAGTTGGGTTCGAACTGAAGCTTTCTTT. This translates into CAWSWVRTEAFF. The variable domain in full, with the rest retrieved from reference TRBV30 and TRBJ1-1, is SQTIHQWPATLVQPVGSPLSLECTVEGTSNPNLYWYRQAAGRGLQLLFYSVGIGQISSEVPQNLSASRPQDRQFILSSKKLLLSDSGFYLCAWSWVRTEAFFGQGTRLTVV.

V gene TRBV5-1 combines with J gene TRBJ2-2; 7 positions match TRBD1. The germline gives CDR1 SGHRS, CDR2 YFSETQ. V lost 4 bases to trimming and J lost 5 bases; unmatched junction nucleotides: 11. CDR3 length equals 16 residues. CDR3 sequence: CASSPPGQVPTGELFF. The CDR3 DNA follows: TGCGCCAGCAGCCCGCCCGGACAGGTTCCGACCGGGGAGCTGTTTTTT.

This clone is medium-sized by share. The J gene is TRBJ2-7, the V gene TRBV7-9; D is tentatively TRBD1 or TRBD2 (5 bases each). The V and J ends lost 4 bases and 0 bases respectively, with 16 bases between them. Germline V gene data show CDR1 as SEHNR and CDR2 as FQNEAQ (reference sequence). CDR3 size: 16 residues. The CDR3 reads CASSSRRDGDSYEQYF. The CDR3 bases are TGTGCCAGCAGCTCACGCCGGGACGGTGACTCCTACGAGCAGTACTTC.

V is TRBV6-5 and J is TRBJ1-6; D uncertain. Trimming took 5 bases from V and 13 from J, leaving 18 bases between them. Per germline, CDR1 MNHEY and CDR2 SVGAGI. This CDR3 comprises 14 residues. In DNA form, the CDR3 reads TGTGCCAGCAGTCAAAGCCTTATACAGAGGCCCCTCCACTTT. Amino acid sequence: CASSQSLIQRPLHF.

This clone was counted between two and nine times. The DNA for the CDR3 is TGTGCCACCAGCAGGGCAGCGGGGGGGCCCTACAATGAGCAGTTCTTC. It codes for CATSRAAGGPYNEQFF. The V gene is TRBV15, the J gene TRBJ2-1, with 10 bases fitting TRBD2. Germline V lookup: CDR1 LNHNV, CDR2 YYDKDF (reference sequence). Losses at the gene ends were 3 bases for V and 2 bases for J; bases not matched to a gene: 4. CDR3 length: 16 amino acids.

This sequence joins TRBV5-4 and TRBJ1-3, with TRBD1 as a possible D gene (5 bases). This CDR3 contains 14 residues. V lost 4 bases to trimming and J lost 6 bases, with 14 bases between them. Per germline, CDR1 SGHNT and CDR2 YYREEE (reference sequence). The CDR3 reads CASSLGGAENTIYF. The DNA for the CDR3 is TGTGCCAGCAGCCTCGGTGGGGCTGAAAACACCATATATTTT.

This clone showed up just once. The chain carries TRBV5-6 and TRBJ1-1; 7 bases line up with TRBD1. J lost 11 bases, V lost 4 bases, and 8 bases had no gene match. The CDR3 contains 12 residues. Looked up from germline, CDR1 is SGHDT and CDR2 is YYEEEE. This CDR3 is CASSQEGARAFF. The CDR3 region has the DNA TGTGCCAGCAGCCAGGAGGGGGCGCGCGCTTTCTTT. Full variable domain (remainder filled in from reference TRBV5-6 and TRBJ1-1): DAGVTQSPTHLIKTRGQQVTLRCSPKSGHDTVSWYQQALGQGPQFIFQYYEEEERQRGNFPDRFSGHQFPNYSSELNVNALLLGDSALYLCASSQEGARAFFGQGTRLTVV.

This clone was found a few times. The chain links TRBV5-6 to TRBJ2-2; possible D gene TRBD1, 7 bases. Germline V lookup: CDR1 SGHDT, CDR2 YYEEEE. Trimming took 4 bases from V and 4 from J, leaving 17 bases between them. The CDR3 is 16 amino acids. CDR3 residues: CASSPSQGGSTGELFF. CDR3 in DNA: TGTGCCAGCAGCCCCTCTCAGGGGGGTTCCACCGGGGAGCTGTTTTTT.

Only one count was recorded for this clone. The CDR3 DNA sequence: TGTGCCAGTAGGAAGGATTTACCCGGGGAGCTGTTTTTT. It translates to CASRKDLPGELFF. V usage is TRBV19 and J usage is TRBJ2-2, with unresolved D. Trimming removed 6 bases at V and 6 bases at J, with 11 bases between. This CDR3 is built from 13 residues. Germline-derived CDR1 and CDR2 are LNHDA and SQIVND (reference sequence).

J is TRBJ2-2 and V is TRBV2; TRBD1 is a possible D gene (6 bases). V dropped 2 bases and J dropped 0 bases, with 7 bases sitting between them. This CDR3 is built from 15 residues. The germline V gene encodes CDR1 SNHLY and CDR2 FYNNEI. CDR3 protein: CASSEQGPNTGELFF. CDR3 sequence (DNA): TGTGCCAGCAGTGAACAGGGGCCGAACACCGGGGAGCTGTTTTTT.

V is TRBV30 and J is TRBJ2-2; no clear D gene. CDR1 GTSNPN and CDR2 SVGIG come from the germline V gene (reference sequence). V shed 5 bases and J shed 9 bases, with 16 bases lying between them. The CDR3 length is 13 residues. DNA of the CDR3: TGTGCCTGGTCGGACGGGCCCAGTCGGGAGCTGTTTTTT. It yields the protein CAWSDGPSRELFF.

This chain uses TRBV2 with TRBJ2-7, with D possibly TRBD2 on 5 matching bases. The germline V gene has CDR1 SNHLY and CDR2 FYNNEI. The CDR3 runs to 14 residues. V was pared by 8 bases and J by 0 bases, with 14 bases between. The CDR3, as DNA: TGTGCCAGCTCTAGGACGGGGAGCTCCTACGAGCAGTACTTC. It encodes CASSRTGSSYEQYF.

V and J are TRBV2 and TRBJ2-7; D is unclear. Germline-derived CDR1 and CDR2 are SNHLY and FYNNEI. The CDR3 covers 15 residues. Trimming shortened V by 0 bases and J by 3 bases, and 12 bases separated the two germline ends. In DNA form, the CDR3 reads TGTGCCAGCAGTGAAGCTCGGCTGATGGGCTACGAGCAGTACTTC. Translating it yields CASSEARLMGYEQYF.

The chain couples TRBV2 to TRBJ1-4; TRBD1 aligns across 7 bases. Germline trimming cut 9 bases from V and 4 bases from J; bases unmatched to any gene: 5. Germline V gene lookup returns CDR1 SNHLY and CDR2 FYNNEI. This CDR3 is built from 13 residues. CDR3 nucleotides: TGTGCCAGTGACAGGGCCCTTAATGAAAAACTGTTTTTT. Protein: CASDRALNEKLFF.

CDR3 in DNA: TGCGCCAGCAGCCAAGACACAGGCCGTCTTATCTCCTACGAGCAGTACTTC. This translates into CASSQDTGRLISYEQYF. The chain uses TRBV4-1 and TRBJ2-7, with a tentative D call TRBD1 (5 bases). The CDR3 covers 17 residues. Germline lookup yields CDR1 MGHRA and CDR2 YSYEKL. V gave up 0 bases and J gave up 0 bases, with 15 bases separating them.

This sequence joins TRBV5-1 and TRBJ2-7; no clear D gene. The CDR3 has 14 residues. Trimming took off 1 base at V and 3 bases at J, with 11 bases between the two ends. Looked up from germline, CDR1 is SGHRS and CDR2 is YFSETQ. The CDR3 region is CASSLQTGFYEQYF. The CDR3 coding sequence is TGCGCCAGCAGCTTGCAGACGGGTTTCTACGAGCAGTACTTC. Combining the CDR3 with reference TRBV5-1 and TRBJ2-7 gives the whole variable domain KAGVTQTPRYLIKTRGQQVTLSCSPISGHRSVSWYQQTPGQGLQFLFEYFSETQRNKGNFPGRFSGRQFSNSRSEMNVSTLELGDSALYLCASSLQTGFYEQYFGPGTRLTVT.

The chain combines TRBV19 with TRBJ2-7; D is undetermined. The CDR3 is 15 amino acids. The V gene's germline CDR1 is LNHDA and CDR2 SQIVND (reference sequence). Trimming cost V 0 bases and J 0 bases, with 9 bases left between them. The CDR3 bases are TGTGCCAGTAGTATAGACCTAAGGAGCTCCTACGAGCAGTACTTC. Translating gives CASSIDLRSSYEQYF.